This TCR beta chain was documented in a study of blood T cell repertoires in COVID-19. In the study's own analysis: Nucleated cell number was recorded as an estimate derived from reference gene primer amplification. Clones were sequenced by immunoSEQ multiplex PCR, and TCRdb holds only the in-frame ones, with some missing. For V, J and clone size, that table is used; D and trimming come from the DNA. Found here are about 270,000 clones, roughly 90% of them singletons; the top ten hold less than 15%. The CDR3 totals 14 residues. Germline CDR1 reads SGHKS; CDR2 reads YYEKEE (reference sequence). V lost 2 bases to trimming and J lost 7 bases; unmatched junction nucleotides: 2.

This TCR came from a woman aged 30 to 39 with COVID-19, enrolled during active disease. Specimen: peripheral blood. This chain joins TRBV5-5 and TRBJ2-1; 11 bases align to TRBD2. Here the CDR3 reads CASSFSGGENEQFF. CDR3 coding DNA: TGTGCCAGCAGCTTTAGCGGGGGGGAGAATGAGCAGTTCTTC. The whole variable domain, remainder taken from reference TRBV5-5 and TRBJ2-1, is DAGVTQSPTHLIKTRGQQVTLRCSPISGHKSVSWYQQVLGQGPQFIFQYYEKEERGRGNFPDRFSARQFPNYSSELNVNALLLGDSALYLCASSFSGGENEQFFGPGTRLTVL.